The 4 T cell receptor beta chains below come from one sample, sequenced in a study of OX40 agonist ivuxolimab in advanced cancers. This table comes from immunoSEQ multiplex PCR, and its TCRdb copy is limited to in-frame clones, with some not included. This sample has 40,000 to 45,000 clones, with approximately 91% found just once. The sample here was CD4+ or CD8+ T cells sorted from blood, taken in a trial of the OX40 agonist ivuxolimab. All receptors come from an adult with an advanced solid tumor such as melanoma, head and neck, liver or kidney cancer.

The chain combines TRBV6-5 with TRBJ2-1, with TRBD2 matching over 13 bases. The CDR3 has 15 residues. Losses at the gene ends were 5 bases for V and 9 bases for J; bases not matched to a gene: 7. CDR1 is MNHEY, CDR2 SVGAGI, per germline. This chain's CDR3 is CASSTTSGRASEQFF. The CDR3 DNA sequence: TGTGCCAGCAGTACTACTAGCGGGAGGGCTAGTGAGCAGTTCTTC.

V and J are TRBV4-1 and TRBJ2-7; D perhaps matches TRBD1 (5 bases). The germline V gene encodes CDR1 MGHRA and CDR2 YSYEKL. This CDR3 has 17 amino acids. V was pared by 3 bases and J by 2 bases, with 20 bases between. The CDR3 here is CASSQAAKDSFTYEQYF. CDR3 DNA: TGCGCCAGCAGCCAGGCTGCGAAAGACAGTTTTACCTACGAGCAGTACTTC.

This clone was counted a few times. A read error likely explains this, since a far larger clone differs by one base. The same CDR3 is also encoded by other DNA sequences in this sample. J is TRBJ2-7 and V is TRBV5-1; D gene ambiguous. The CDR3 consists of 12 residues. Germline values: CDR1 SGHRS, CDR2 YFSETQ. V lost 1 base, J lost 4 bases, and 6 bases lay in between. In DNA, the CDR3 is TGCGCCAGCAGCTTGTCCTCGTACGAGCAGTACTTC. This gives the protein CASSLSSYEQYF.

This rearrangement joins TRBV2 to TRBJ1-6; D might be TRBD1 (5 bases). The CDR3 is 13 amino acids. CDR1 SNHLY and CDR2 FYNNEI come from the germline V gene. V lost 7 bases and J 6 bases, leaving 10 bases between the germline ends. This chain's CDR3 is CASTGARNSPLHF. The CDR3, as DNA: TGTGCCAGCACCGGGGCCCGTAATTCACCCCTCCACTTT.